This TCR beta chain comes out of a study of cytotoxic CD8 clonotypes in ibrutinib-treated CLL. Germline values: CDR1 SEHNR, CDR2 FQNEAQ (reference sequence). The CDR3 spans 16 residues. The V gene end was trimmed by 2 bases and the J gene end by 2 bases; junction bases not matched to a gene: 4. Method: immunoSEQ multiplex PCR; TCRdb's copy keeps in-frame clones and lacks some. The sample records about 15,000 clones, 55% to 65% being singletons. The genes are TRBV7-9 and TRBJ2-1; 9 nucleotides agree with TRBD2. The sample consisted of PBMCs, taken before ibrutinib treatment. This TCR was sampled from a human donor with chronic lymphocytic leukemia. This CDR3 reads CASSLLRGGAYNEQFF. CDR3 DNA: TGTGCCAGCAGCTTACTGCGGGGGGGCGCCTACAATGAGCAGTTCTTC.